Sequencing of this T cell receptor (beta chain) was carried out in a study of blood T cell repertoires in COVID-19 (dated by TCRdb to between 2020 and 2021). Concerning the study at large: Samples covering the acute and convalescent phases of COVID-19 were provided by collaborators in the United States, Italy and Spain. The material from the prospective study consisted of cDNA or gDNA derived from T cells, B-cell-depleted T cells, or PBMCs. The dataset comprised deeply sampled blood TCRbeta repertoires from subjects exposed to, actively infected with, or recovered from COVID-19. The repertoires were released in a freely available public database intended as a resource for research on the immune response to SARS-CoV-2. Samples came from the ongoing ImmuneRACE study (first 160 participants) plus 1,254 subjects from 6 global collaborators. Nearly every sample came with metadata listing a de-identified subject ID, COVID-19 status, age in years and sex. Where available, HLA class I and class II types were obtained from metadata supplied by the sample provider rather than from assay-based typing. Findings and caveats that apply to the study as a whole: Clinical and demographic metadata were provided uncurated, with the amount varying by source and participant.

TCRbeta CDR3 regions were amplified from genomic DNA using the immunoSEQ Assay, a bias-controlled multiplex PCR. Per the original workflow: The number of nucleated cells in each sample was estimated from the amplification of reference gene primers within the assay. To quantify the absolute abundance of each unique TCRbeta CDR3 rearrangement, sequence reads were collapsed and filtered. Productive Simpson clonality was computed per sample as the square root of Simpson's diversity index over productive rearrangements. This is the immuneACCESS table as TCRdb keeps it, with only in-frame sequences that have V and J called. A part of the clones is gone; compared with another copy, unresolved V genes explain less than half, and the rest is unexplained. V and J calls and clone size are given by that table; D and trimming were obtained from the DNA. Recorded for this sample are around 130,000 clones; about 83% of them occurred a single time. 2% to 2.5% of the sample goes to the ten largest clones.

Whole blood was collected in K2EDTA tubes by collaborating institutions according to the institutions' own protocols. For TCRbeta analysis, collaborator samples were shipped as frozen whole blood, as isolated PBMCs, or as DNA extracted from either sample type. The sample holds one count of this clone. Its antigen remains unidentified. No qualities accompany the bases; no much larger clone lies one base away. The TCR sequence derives from a woman between 45 and 60 years old with acute or convalescent COVID-19. The sample was peripheral blood.

This receptor carries the CDR3 CASSPEGRTGGYTF. The base sequence is TGTGCCAGCTCACCAGAGGGCAGGACGGGTGGCTACACCTTC. The chain joins TRBV18 to TRBJ1-2; the D gene identity is not certain. CDR1 and CDR2, per the germline V gene, are KGHSH and LQKENI. The junction carries 14 bases between V and J, which are trimmed by 2 bases and 7 bases respectively. Measured from the cysteine to the phenylalanine, the CDR3 is 14 residues long. The CDR3 DNA has 42 bases and is translated from base 1.